This T cell receptor (beta chain) was sequenced in a study of T cell repertoires in cytomegalovirus infection. Looking at the study overall: Based on public TCR beta signatures, there were indications of CMV infection and of a matching HLA type.

General study findings and limits: Across the ex vivo response, the dominant clonotypes were HLA-C-restricted CMV-specific TCR beta clonotypes. The cumulative frequency of public TCR beta families distinguished individuals who carried CMV together with the relevant HLA.

Each CDR3 protein gets one entry after TCRdb re-called the reads with MiXCR. Among 350,000 to 500,000 distinct CDR3 sequences, about a third were seen once, and the ten largest hold about an eighth. Regarding this clonotype: Its antigen is unidentified.

Sequencing was performed on PBMCs. This receptor was identified in a human donor in good health (CMV status not recorded). Some clones in this sample may be carry-over from other donors' samples.

For the CDR3, the DNA is TGTGCCAGCAGTCTCGGGACGGGGGGAAACATTCAGTACTTC. Its translation: CASSLGTGGNIQYF. The chain combines TRBV6-8 with TRBJ2-4; 7 nucleotides align to TRBD2. CDR1 and CDR2 (germline): MNHGY, SAAAGT. This CDR3 comprises 14 residues. The trim removed 5 bases at V and 6 bases at J, leaving 7 bases unmatched.